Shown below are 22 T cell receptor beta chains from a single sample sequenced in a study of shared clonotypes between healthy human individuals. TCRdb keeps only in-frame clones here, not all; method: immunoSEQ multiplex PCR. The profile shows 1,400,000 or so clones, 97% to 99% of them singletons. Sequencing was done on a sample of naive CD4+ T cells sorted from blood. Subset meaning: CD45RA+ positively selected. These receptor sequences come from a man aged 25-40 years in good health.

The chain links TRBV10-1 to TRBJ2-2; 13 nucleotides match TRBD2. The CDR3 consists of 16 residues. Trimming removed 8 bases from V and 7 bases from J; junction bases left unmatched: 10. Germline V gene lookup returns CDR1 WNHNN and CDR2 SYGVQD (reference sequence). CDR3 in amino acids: CASGRTSGSGVGELFF. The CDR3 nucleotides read TGCGCCAGCGGGAGGACTAGCGGGAGTGGCGTCGGGGAGCTGTTTTTT.

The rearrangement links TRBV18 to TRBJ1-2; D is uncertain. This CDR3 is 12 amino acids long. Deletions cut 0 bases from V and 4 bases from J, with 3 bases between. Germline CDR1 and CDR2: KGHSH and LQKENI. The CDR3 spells CASSPPVYGYTF. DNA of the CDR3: TGTGCCAGCTCACCACCGGTCTATGGCTACACCTTC.

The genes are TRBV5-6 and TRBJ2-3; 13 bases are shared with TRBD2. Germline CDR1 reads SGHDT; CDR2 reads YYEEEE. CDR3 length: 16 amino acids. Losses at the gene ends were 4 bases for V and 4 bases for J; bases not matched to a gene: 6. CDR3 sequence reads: CASSQLLAGGPDTQYF. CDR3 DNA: TGTGCCAGCAGCCAATTACTAGCGGGAGGGCCAGATACGCAGTATTTT.

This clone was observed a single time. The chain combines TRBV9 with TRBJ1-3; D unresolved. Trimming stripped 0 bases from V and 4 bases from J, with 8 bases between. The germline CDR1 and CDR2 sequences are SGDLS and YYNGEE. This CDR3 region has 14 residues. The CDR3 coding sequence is TGTGCCAGCAGCGTAGATAGGGCCGGAAACACCATATATTTT. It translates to CASSVDRAGNTIYF.

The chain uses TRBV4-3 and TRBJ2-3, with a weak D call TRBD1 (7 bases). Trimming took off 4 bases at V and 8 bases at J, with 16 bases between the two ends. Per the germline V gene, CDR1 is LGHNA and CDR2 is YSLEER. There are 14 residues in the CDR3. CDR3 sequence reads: CASSPQGREATQYF. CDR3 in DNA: TGCGCCAGCAGCCCACAGGGGCGGGAAGCTACGCAGTATTTT.

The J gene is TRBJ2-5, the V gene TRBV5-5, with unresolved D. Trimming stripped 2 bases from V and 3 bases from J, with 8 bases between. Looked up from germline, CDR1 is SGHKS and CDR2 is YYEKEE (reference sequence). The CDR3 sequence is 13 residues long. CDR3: CASSLYGEETQYF. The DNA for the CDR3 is TGTGCCAGCAGCTTATATGGGGAAGAGACCCAGTACTTC.

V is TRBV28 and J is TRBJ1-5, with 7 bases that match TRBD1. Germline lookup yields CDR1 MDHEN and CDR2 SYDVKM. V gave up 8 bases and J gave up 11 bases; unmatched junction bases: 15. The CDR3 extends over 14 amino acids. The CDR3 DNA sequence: TGTGCCAGCCGTGAGGGACAGTGGGGGGCTTCCCAGCATTTT. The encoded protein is CASREGQWGASQHF.

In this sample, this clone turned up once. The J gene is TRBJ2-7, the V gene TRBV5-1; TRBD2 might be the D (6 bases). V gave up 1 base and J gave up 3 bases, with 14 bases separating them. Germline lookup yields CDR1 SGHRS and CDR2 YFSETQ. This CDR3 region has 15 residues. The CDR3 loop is CASSLSGPSNYEQYF. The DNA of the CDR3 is TGCGCCAGCAGCTTGAGCGGGCCTTCTAACTACGAGCAGTACTTC.

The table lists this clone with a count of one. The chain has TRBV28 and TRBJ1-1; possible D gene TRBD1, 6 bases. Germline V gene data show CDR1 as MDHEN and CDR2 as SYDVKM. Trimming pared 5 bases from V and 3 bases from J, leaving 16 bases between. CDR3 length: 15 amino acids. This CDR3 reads CASSTWTGADTEAFF. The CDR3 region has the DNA TGTGCCAGCAGTACCTGGACGGGGGCCGACACTGAAGCTTTCTTT.

For the CDR3, the DNA is TGTGCCAGCAGCGTAGGTGGCAAATTCTCTGGGGCCAACGTCCTGACTTTC. It yields the protein CASSVGGKFSGANVLTF. The V and J genes are TRBV9 and TRBJ2-6, with no clear D. The CDR3 runs to 17 residues. CDR1 and CDR2 (germline): SGDLS, YYNGEE. Trimming removed 0 bases at V and 0 bases at J, with 10 bases between.

The DNA of the CDR3 is TGTGCCAGCAGCCGAGGGACAGGGGGCAACACCATATATTTT. It translates to CASSRGTGGNTIYF. The chain employs TRBV7-9 and TRBJ1-3; TRBD1 aligns across 12 bases. Germline V gene lookup returns CDR1 SEHNR and CDR2 FQNEAQ (reference sequence). V lost 5 bases and J lost 7; bases outside the gene matches: 3. This CDR3 is 14 amino acids long. The variable domain in full, completed from reference TRBV7-9 and TRBJ1-3, reads DTGVSQNPRHKITKRGQNVTFRCDPISEHNRLYWYRQTLGQGPEFLTYFQNEAQLEKSRLLSDRFSAERPKGSFSTLEIQRTEQGDSAMYLCASSRGTGGNTIYFGEGSWLTVV.

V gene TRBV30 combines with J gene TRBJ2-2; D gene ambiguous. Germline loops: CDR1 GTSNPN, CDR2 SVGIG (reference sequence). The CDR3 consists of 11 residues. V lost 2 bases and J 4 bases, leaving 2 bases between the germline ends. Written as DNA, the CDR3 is TGTGCCTGGAGTTCCACCGGGGAGCTGTTTTTT. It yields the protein CAWSSTGELFF.

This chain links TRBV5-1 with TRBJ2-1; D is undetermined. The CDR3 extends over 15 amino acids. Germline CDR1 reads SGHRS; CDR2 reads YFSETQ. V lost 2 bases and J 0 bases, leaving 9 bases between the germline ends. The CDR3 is CASSFGLSSYNEQFF. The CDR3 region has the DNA TGCGCCAGCAGCTTCGGGTTAAGCTCCTACAATGAGCAGTTCTTC.

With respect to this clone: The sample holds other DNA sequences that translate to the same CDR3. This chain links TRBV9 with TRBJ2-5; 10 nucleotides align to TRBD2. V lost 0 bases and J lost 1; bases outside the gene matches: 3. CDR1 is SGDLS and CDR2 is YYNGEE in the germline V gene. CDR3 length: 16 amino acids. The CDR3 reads CASSVGVAGGQETQYF. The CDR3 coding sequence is TGTGCCAGCAGCGTAGGAGTAGCGGGGGGCCAAGAGACCCAGTACTTC.

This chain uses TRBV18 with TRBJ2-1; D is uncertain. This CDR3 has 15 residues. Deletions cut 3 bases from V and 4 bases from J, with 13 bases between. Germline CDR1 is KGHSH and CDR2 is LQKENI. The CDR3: CASSPNLARYNEQFF. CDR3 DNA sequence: TGTGCCAGCTCACCGAATCTGGCCCGATACAATGAGCAGTTCTTC.

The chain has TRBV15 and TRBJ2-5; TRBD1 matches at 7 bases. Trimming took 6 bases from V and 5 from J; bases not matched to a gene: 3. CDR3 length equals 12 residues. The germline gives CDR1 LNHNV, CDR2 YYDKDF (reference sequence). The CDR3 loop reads CATRTGWETQYF. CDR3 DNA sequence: TGTGCCACCAGGACAGGGTGGGAGACCCAGTACTTC.

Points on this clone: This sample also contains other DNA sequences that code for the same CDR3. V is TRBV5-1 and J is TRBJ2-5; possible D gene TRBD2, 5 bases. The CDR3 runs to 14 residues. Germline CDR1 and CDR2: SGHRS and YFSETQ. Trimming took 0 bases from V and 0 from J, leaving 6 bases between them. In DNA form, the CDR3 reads TGCGCCAGCAGCTTGGGCGGGTACCAAGAGACCCAGTACTTC. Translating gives CASSLGGYQETQYF.

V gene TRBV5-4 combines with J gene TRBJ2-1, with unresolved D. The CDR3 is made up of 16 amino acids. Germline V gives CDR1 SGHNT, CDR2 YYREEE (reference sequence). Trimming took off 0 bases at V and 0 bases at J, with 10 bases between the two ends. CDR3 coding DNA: TGTGCCAGCAGCTTGGTCGGCCGGAGCTCCTACAATGAGCAGTTCTTC. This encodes CASSLVGRSSYNEQFF.

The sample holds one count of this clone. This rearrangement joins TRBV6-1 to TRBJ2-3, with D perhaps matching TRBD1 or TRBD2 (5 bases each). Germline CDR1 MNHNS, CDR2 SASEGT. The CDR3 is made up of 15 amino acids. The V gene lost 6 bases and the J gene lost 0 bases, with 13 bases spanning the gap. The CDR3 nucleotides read TGTGCCAGCAGGACAGCGGATGCTAGCACAGATACGCAGTATTTT. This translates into CASRTADASTDTQYF.

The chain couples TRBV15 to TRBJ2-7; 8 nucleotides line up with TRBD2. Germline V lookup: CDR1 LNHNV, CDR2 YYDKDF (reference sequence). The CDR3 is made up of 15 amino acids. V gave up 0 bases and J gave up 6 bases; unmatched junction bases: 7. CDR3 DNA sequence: TGTGCCACCAGCAGAGATCGGGGGGGCCCTACCGAGCAGTACTTC. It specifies CATSRDRGGPTEQYF.

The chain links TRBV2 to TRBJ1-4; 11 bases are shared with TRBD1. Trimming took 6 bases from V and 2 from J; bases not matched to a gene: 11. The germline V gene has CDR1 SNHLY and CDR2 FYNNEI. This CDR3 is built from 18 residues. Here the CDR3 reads CASRVPGQGDVTNEKLFF. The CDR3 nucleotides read TGTGCCAGCAGAGTCCCGGGACAGGGGGATGTGACTAATGAAAAACTGTTTTTT.

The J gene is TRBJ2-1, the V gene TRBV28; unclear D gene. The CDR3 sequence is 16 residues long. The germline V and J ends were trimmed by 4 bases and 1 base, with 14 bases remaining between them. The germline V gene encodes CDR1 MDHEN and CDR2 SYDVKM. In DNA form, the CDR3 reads TGTGCCAGCAGTTCGCTAGTGGGCTGGTCCTACAATGAGCAGTTCTTC. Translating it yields CASSSLVGWSYNEQFF.